This T cell receptor beta chain was sequenced for a study of blood T cells in healthy people across ages. A few counts support this clonotype. Together with a sample-barcoded 5' primer, a J-beta primer mix was included in a second PCR lasting about 7 to 12 cycles. One entry per CDR3 protein, called by TCRdb with MiXCR from the 5' RACE reads. This table holds some 1.5 million distinct CDR3 sequences, roughly 27% found once. The V gene's germline CDR1 is SGDLS and CDR2 YYNGEE. CDR3 length: 14 amino acids. After removal of 3 bases from V and 10 bases from J, the junction contained 10 bases not matched to a gene.

The specimen sequenced was blood. The receptor was derived from a woman aged 25-40 years in good health. The gene calls are TRBV9 and TRBJ2-1; 7 positions agree with TRBD2. The CDR3 loop reads CASSATSGGQEQFF. The CDR3 region has the DNA TGTGCCAGCAGCGCTACATCGGGGGGTCAGGAGCAGTTCTTC. Based on the CDR3 plus reference TRBV9 and TRBJ2-1, the full variable domain is DSGVTQTPKHLITATGQRVTLRCSPRSGDLSVYWYQQSLDQGLQFLIQYYNGEERAKGNILERFSAQQFPDLHSELNLSSLELGDSALYFCASSATSGGQEQFFGPGTRLTVL.